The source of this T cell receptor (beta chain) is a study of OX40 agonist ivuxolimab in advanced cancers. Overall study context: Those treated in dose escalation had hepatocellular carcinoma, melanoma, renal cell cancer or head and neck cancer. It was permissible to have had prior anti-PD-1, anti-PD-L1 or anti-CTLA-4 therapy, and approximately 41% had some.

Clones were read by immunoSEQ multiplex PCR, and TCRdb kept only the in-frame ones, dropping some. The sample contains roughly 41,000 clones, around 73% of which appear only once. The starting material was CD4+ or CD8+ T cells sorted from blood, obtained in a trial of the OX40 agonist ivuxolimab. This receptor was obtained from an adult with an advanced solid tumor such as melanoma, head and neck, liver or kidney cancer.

This chain's CDR3 is CASSPGLAVQETQYF. The CDR3 DNA reads as TGTGCCAGTAGCCCGGGACTAGCGGTCCAAGAGACCCAGTACTTC. The V and J genes are TRBV19 and TRBJ2-5, with 11 positions matching TRBD2. This CDR3 has 15 amino acids. Germline CDR1 and CDR2: LNHDA and SQIVND (reference sequence). The trim removed 6 bases at V and 1 base at J, leaving 4 bases unmatched. The variable domain in full, with the rest retrieved from reference TRBV19 and TRBJ2-5, is DGGITQSPKYLFRKEGQNVTLSCEQNLNHDAMYWYRQDPGQGLRLIYYSQIVNDFQKGDIAEGYSVSREKKESFPLTVTSAQKNPTAFYLCASSPGLAVQETQYFGPGTRLLVL.